These 7 T cell receptor beta chains were all obtained from the same sample, sequenced in a study of blood T cell repertoires in COVID-19. This table comes from immunoSEQ multiplex PCR, and its TCRdb copy is limited to in-frame clones, with some not included. The sample lists about 210,000 clones, approximately 80% occurring once. The material sequenced was PBMCs or T cells enriched from blood (not recorded which). These receptors all come from a woman aged 45-60 years with acute COVID-19.

V and J are TRBV7-2 and TRBJ2-3; TRBD2 matches at 10 bases. CDR1 is SGHTA and CDR2 is FQGNSA in the germline V gene. There are 18 residues in the CDR3. The junction had 9 bases not matched to a gene; V was cut back by 1 base and J by 2 bases. Here the CDR3 DNA reads TGTGCCAGCAGCTTAGTCCTCGGACTAGCGGCTATCACAGATACGCAGTATTTT. Its protein product is CASSLVLGLAAITDTQYF.

The V call is TRBV7-9, the J call TRBJ1-5, with D maybe TRBD1 (5 bases). Germline V gene data show CDR1 as SEHNR and CDR2 as FQNEAQ (reference sequence). The CDR3 has 15 amino acids. The germline V and J ends were trimmed by 5 bases and 5 bases, with 16 bases remaining between them. Here the CDR3 DNA reads TGTGCCAGCAGCCCAGGGCCAAGTGCGGATCAGCCCCAGCATTTT. Protein sequence: CASSPGPSADQPQHF.

In this sample, this clone turned up once. This sequence joins TRBV4-1 and TRBJ2-1; no clear D. V lost 1 base and J lost 0, with 10 bases in between. Germline V gene data show CDR1 as MGHRA and CDR2 as YSYEKL. The CDR3 consists of 16 residues. The CDR3 spells CASSQGVTGSYNEQFF. The DNA for the CDR3 is TGCGCCAGCAGCCAAGGGGTAACGGGCTCCTACAATGAGCAGTTCTTC.

The chain recombines TRBV27 with TRBJ1-6, with 10 bases matching TRBD1. The CDR3 extends over 16 amino acids. J gave up 9 bases and V 2 bases, and 7 bases lay outside the gene matches. The germline V gene has CDR1 MNHEY and CDR2 SMNVEV (reference sequence). The CDR3 nucleotides read TGTGCCAGCAGTTTAAAAATTTGGGACAGGGGTTCACCCCTCCACTTT. This encodes CASSLKIWDRGSPLHF.

The J gene is TRBJ2-3, the V gene TRBV5-5; 8 nucleotides agree with TRBD1. The V gene's germline CDR1 is SGHKS and CDR2 YYEKEE (reference sequence). This CDR3 spans 15 amino acids. With 2 bases clipped from V and 3 bases from J, the junction kept 5 bases outside the gene matches. CDR3 sequence reads: CASSFFGTGTDTQYF. As DNA, the CDR3 is TGTGCCAGCAGCTTTTTCGGGACAGGTACAGATACGCAGTATTTT.

This chain links TRBV2 with TRBJ2-1, with 9 bases matching TRBD1. This CDR3 is 15 amino acids long. The V and J ends lost 7 bases and 7 bases, in that order; junction bases with no gene match: 11. Germline CDR1 and CDR2: SNHLY and FYNNEI. CDR3 sequence (DNA): TGTGCCAGCATAAAAGGGACAGGGATTAGGAATGAGCAGTTCTTC. This sequence encodes CASIKGTGIRNEQFF.

The sample holds one count of this clone. DNA for the CDR3: TGTGCCAGCAGACCTGGACAGATTGGTAATGAAAAACTGTTTTTT. Protein product: CASRPGQIGNEKLFF. This chain connects TRBV28 to TRBJ1-4, with TRBD1 as a possible D gene (6 bases). V gave up 6 bases and J gave up 4 bases, with 15 bases separating them. From germline, CDR1 is MDHEN and CDR2 SYDVKM. This CDR3 contains 15 residues.